Reported below is one TCR beta chain. Other DNA sequences in the sample encode the same CDR3. This specimen belongs to a study of shared clonotypes between healthy human individuals. The ends were cut back, 3 bases at V and 6 bases at J, with 5 bases in the middle. CDR3 length equals 11 residues. Germline V gene sequence: CDR1 MDHEN, CDR2 SYDVKM. Using immunoSEQ multiplex PCR, the repertoire was profiled, and TCRdb retains in-frame clones only, with some absent. The table records approximately 2.3 million clones, more than 85% of them present only once. This clonotype was obtained from a man in his late teens or twenties in good health. Some clones in this sample may be carry-over from other donors' samples. Sequencing used naive CD4+ T cells from PBMCs. Indicated subset: CD45RA+ positively selected. This chain connects TRBV28 to TRBJ1-1; no clear D gene. This CDR3 is CASSFRAEAFF. In DNA, the CDR3 is TGTGCCAGCAGTTTTCGGGCTGAAGCTTTCTTT.